This T cell receptor beta chain appears in the sequencing data of a study of blood T cell repertoires in COVID-19. Measured with immunoSEQ multiplex PCR; TCRdb has only the in-frame clones, and not every one. The repertoire has a few hundred thousand clones, roughly 90% of them found once; the top ten carry around 3%. Germline V lookup: CDR1 SNHLY, CDR2 FYNNEI. The CDR3 extends over 12 amino acids. V dropped 4 bases and J dropped 3 bases, with 6 bases sitting between them. Recovered participants had two consecutive negative NP/OP PCR tests, healthcare professional clearance, or symptom resolution. The receptor comes from a young woman who had recovered from COVID-19. This rearrangement joins TRBV2 to TRBJ1-2, with D uncertain. The sample comprised PBMCs or T cells enriched from blood (not recorded which). This CDR3 reads CASSVADYGYTF. CDR3 coding DNA: TGTGCCAGCAGTGTGGCGGACTATGGCTACACCTTC.